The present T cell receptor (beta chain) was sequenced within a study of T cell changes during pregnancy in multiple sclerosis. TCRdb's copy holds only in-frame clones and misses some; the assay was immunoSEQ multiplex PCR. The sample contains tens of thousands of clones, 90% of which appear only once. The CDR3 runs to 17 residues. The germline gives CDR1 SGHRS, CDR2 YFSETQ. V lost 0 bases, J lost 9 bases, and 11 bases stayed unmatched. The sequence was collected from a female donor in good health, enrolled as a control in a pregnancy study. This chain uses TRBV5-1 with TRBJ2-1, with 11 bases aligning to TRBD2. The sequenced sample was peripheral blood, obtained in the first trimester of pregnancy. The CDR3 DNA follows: TGCGCCAGCAGCTTGGGGGTAATACTAGCGGGGGAAGGTGAGCAGTTCTTC. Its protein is CASSLGVILAGEGEQFF.